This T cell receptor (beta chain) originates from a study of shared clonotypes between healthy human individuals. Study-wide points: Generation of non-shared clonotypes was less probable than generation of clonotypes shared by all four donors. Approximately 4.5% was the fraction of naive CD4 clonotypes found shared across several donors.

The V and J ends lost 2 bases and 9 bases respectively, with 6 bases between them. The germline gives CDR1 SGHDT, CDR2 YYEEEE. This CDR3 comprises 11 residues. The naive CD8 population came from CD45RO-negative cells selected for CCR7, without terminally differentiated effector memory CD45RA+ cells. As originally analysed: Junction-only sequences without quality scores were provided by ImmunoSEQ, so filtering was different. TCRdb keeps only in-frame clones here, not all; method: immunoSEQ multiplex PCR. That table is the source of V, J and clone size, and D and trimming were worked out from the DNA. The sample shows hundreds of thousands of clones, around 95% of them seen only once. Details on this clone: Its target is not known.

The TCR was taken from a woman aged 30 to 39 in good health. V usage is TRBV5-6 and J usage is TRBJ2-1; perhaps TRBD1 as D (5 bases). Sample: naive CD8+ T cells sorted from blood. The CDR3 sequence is CASSFRGEQFF. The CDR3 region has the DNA TGTGCCAGCAGCTTTAGGGGTGAGCAGTTCTTC.